This TCR beta chain was documented in a study of blood T cell repertoires in COVID-19. Study information: The United States, Italy and Spain supplied acute and convalescent COVID-19 samples. PBMCs, B-cell-depleted T cells, or T cells provided the cDNA or gDNA that made up the material.

Per the study methods: Nucleated cell counts were estimated from reference gene primer amplification. Method: immunoSEQ multiplex PCR; TCRdb's copy keeps in-frame clones and lacks some. That table furnishes V, J and clone size, whereas the DNA furnished D and trimming. In the table there are 80,000 to 95,000 clones, approximately 89% of which are singletons. Germline values: CDR1 SEHNR, CDR2 FQNEAQ (reference sequence). V was pared by 8 bases and J by 4 bases, with 18 bases between. The CDR3 sequence is 15 residues long. The sequence derives from a human donor in a cohort sampled during active COVID-19. The sequencing input was peripheral blood. The gene calls are TRBV7-9 and TRBJ2-1; TRBD2 might be the D (6 bases). DNA for the CDR3: TGTGCCAGCCTCAACGGGCCCGCGGGGTACAATGAGCAGTTCTTC. Its translation: CASLNGPAGYNEQFF.